These 4 T cell receptor beta chains originate from one sample sequenced in a study of prognosis after radiotherapy for stage I lung cancer. From genomic DNA, TCR beta CDR3 was amplified by two-round multiplex PCR. The first round of PCR was done with primers that matched each TRBV and TRBJ gene. TCRdb independently ran MiXCR on the multiplex PCR reads; one entry per CDR3 protein. The sample carries 13,000 to 15,000 distinct CDR3 sequences, about 55% recorded once. Sequencing was performed on PBMCs, taken before or after stereotactic body radiation therapy (not recorded which). These receptors were obtained from a donor over 45 with non-small cell lung cancer.

A note on this clonotype: Only one base separates this from a far larger clonotype, so it likely reflects a read error. This chain connects TRBV6-4 to TRBJ1-3; 7 positions match TRBD1. The germline CDR1 and CDR2 sequences are MRHNA and SNTAGT. CDR3 length: 15 residues. The CDR3 protein is CASSVSGTDGNTIHF. The CDR3 DNA sequence: TGTGCCAGCAGTGTGTCCGGGACAGATGGAAACACCATACATTTT.

This chain uses TRBV5-1 with TRBJ1-1; D may be TRBD1 (6 bases). Germline CDR1 and CDR2: SGHRS and YFSETQ. This CDR3 contains 15 residues. The V end was cut by 3 bases, the J end by 1 base, with 13 bases between. The CDR3: CASSSSDSSNTEAFF. The CDR3 coding sequence is TGCGCCAGCAGCTCCTCGGACAGTTCGAACACTGAAGCTTTCTTT.

The chain's CDR3 is CASNLGRGGYTF. In DNA form, the CDR3 reads TGTGCCAGCAATCTTGGACGGGGGGGCTACACCTTC. This chain links TRBV12-3 or TRBV12-4 with TRBJ1-2; tentative D call: TRBD1 (5 bases). The CDR3 sequence is 12 residues long. Trimming left V 7 bases short and J 8 bases short, with 14 bases between.

This sequence joins TRBV24-1 and TRBJ2-7; 7 bases are a match to TRBD1. This CDR3 has 14 residues. Germline CDR1 and CDR2: KGHDR and SFDVKD. V lost 4 bases, J lost 5 bases, and 7 bases stayed unmatched. The CDR3 region has the DNA TGTGCCACCAGTGACCGACAGGGCCGCAACGAGCAGTACTTC. It codes for CATSDRQGRNEQYF.